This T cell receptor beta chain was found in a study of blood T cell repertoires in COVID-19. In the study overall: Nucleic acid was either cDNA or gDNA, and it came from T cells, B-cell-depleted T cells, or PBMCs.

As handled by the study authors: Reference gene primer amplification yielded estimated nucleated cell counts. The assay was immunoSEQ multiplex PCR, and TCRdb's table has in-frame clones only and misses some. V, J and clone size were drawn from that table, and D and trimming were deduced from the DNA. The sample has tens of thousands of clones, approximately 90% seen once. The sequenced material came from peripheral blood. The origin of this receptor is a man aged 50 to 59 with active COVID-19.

CDR3: CASTPRDRGHEQYF. The CDR3 DNA reads TGTGCCAGCACCCCCAGGGACAGGGGCCACGAGCAGTACTTC. The rearrangement uses TRBV6-5 and TRBJ2-7; 10 bases align to TRBD1. The CDR3 is 14 amino acids. Germline lookup yields CDR1 MNHEY and CDR2 SVGAGI. V was clipped by 7 bases and J by 5 bases; unmatched bases: 8.